The 3 T cell receptor beta chains below come from one sample, sequenced in a study of T cells in Graves' hyperthyroidism and ophthalmopathy. The TCR beta CDR3 regions underwent amplification using RNA transcripts as the source. With the HTBI primer set, the TCR CDR3 went through a first round of RT-PCR. From the multiplex PCR reads, TCRdb called clonotypes with MiXCR, one entry per CDR3 protein. The table has approximately 600,000 distinct CDR3 sequences, about 20% seen once. Sequences were obtained from blood. The receptors come from a man younger than 40 with Graves' ophthalmopathy.

This clonotype has a handful of counts. The J gene is TRBJ2-7, the V gene TRBV27; 10 bases line up with TRBD2. The DNA end favors TRBJ2-1, so the J call may be wrong. The CDR3 runs to 16 residues. Germline CDR1 reads MNHEY; CDR2 reads SMNVEV (reference sequence). The CDR3 bases are TGTGCCAGCAGTTTATCGTCTAGCGGGAGCTCTCCTGAGCAGTTCTTC. Residues: CASSLSSSGSSPEQFF.

This sequence joins TRBV20-1 and TRBJ2-3; 12 positions match TRBD1. With V trimmed by 3 bases and J by 6 bases, 7 bases remained unmatched. Germline lookup yields CDR1 DFQATT and CDR2 SNEGSKA (reference sequence). The CDR3 covers 15 residues. The CDR3 spells CSASAGQGAMDTQYF. CDR3 bases: TGCAGTGCTAGTGCGGGACAGGGGGCGATGGATACGCAGTATTTT.

The J gene is TRBJ1-5, the V gene TRBV28; the match to TRBD1 covers 7 bases. The germline V gene encodes CDR1 MDHEN and CDR2 SYDVKM. The CDR3 sequence is 12 residues long. The trim removed 7 bases at V and 9 bases at J, leaving 6 bases unmatched. CDR3 residues: CASTQQGRPQHF. CDR3 in DNA: TGTGCCAGCACTCAACAGGGGAGGCCCCAGCATTTT.